The rows below give T cell receptor beta chains drawn from one sample of a study of T cell repertoires in cytomegalovirus infection. These receptors have no known antigen. One entry per CDR3 protein, called by TCRdb with MiXCR from the reads. The table includes about 770,000 distinct CDR3 sequences, under 35% detected once. The sample was cultured CD8+ T cells from PBMCs, taken from culture after CMV antigen stimulation. Receptor source: a human donor in good health (CMV status not recorded). Some clones in this sample may be carry-over from other donors' samples. CDR3s include the opening cysteine and the closing phenylalanine or tryptophan. Each record gives: CDR3 protein, CDR3 DNA, D gene, J gene, clone size, V gene. D genes are given only for firm matches. Clone size is not always given. Where it is, it says once, few, many or a class for expanded clones.

CASSLEDGGREKLFF,TGCGCCAGCAGCTTGGAGGACGGTGGTAGAGAAAAACTGTTTTTT,.,TRBJ1-4,.,TRBV5-1
CASSLSQGRSNQPQHF,TGTGCCAGCAGTCTCTCCCAGGGTAGGAGCAATCAGCCCCAGCATTTT,.,TRBJ1-5,many,TRBV28
CASGFTTGGRLGNNQPQHF,TGTGCTAGTGGTTTTACGACAGGGGGCCGTTTGGGTAACAATCAGCCCCAGCATTTT,TRBD1,TRBJ1-5,.,TRBV12-5
CATSDLTLAGGYNEQFF,TGTGCCACCAGTGATTTAACCCTGGCGGGGGGGTACAATGAGCAGTTCTTC,TRBD2,TRBJ2-1,few,TRBV24-1
CASSVGTPTEAFF,TGTGCCAGCAGTGTTGGGACACCGACTGAAGCTTTCTTT,.,TRBJ1-1,.,TRBV6-8
CSAWTGTQETQYF,TGCAGCGCTTGGACAGGGACCCAAGAGACCCAGTACTTC,TRBD1,TRBJ2-5,few,TRBV29-1
CASSTRQLPTNEKLFF,TGTGCCAGCAGCACCCGACAGTTACCAACTAATGAAAAACTGTTTTTT,.,TRBJ1-4,.,TRBV7-9
CASRLAGYEQYF,TGTGCCAGCAGACTAGCGGGGTACGAGCAGTACTTC,TRBD2,TRBJ2-7,.,TRBV6-1
CASRNFRQGFGSPLHF,TGTGCCAGCAGGAATTTTCGACAGGGTTTTGGTTCACCCCTCCACTTT,TRBD1,TRBJ1-6,.,TRBV5-8
CASSQEERNYGYTF,TGCGCCAGCAGCCAAGAGGAAAGAAACTATGGCTACACCTTC,.,TRBJ1-2,few,TRBV4-1
CASSLDFVGRPYNEQFF,TGTGCCAGCAGCTTAGATTTCGTAGGGAGGCCCTACAATGAGCAGTTCTTC,.,TRBJ2-1,many,TRBV11-2
CASTNQGAGEQFF,TGTGCCAGCACCAACCAGGGGGCCGGTGAGCAGTTCTTC,TRBD1,TRBJ2-1,.,TRBV27
CASKRQGYNEQFF,TGTGCCAGCAAGAGACAGGGGTACAATGAGCAGTTCTTC,TRBD1,TRBJ2-1,many,TRBV12-3/TRBV12-4
CASSLDIRLYGYTF,TGTGCCAGCAGCTTAGATATTCGCCTCTATGGCTACACCTTC,.,TRBJ1-2,.,TRBV11-3
CASSLGRGESYGYTF,TGTGCCAGCAGTCTGGGTCGGGGAGAGAGCTATGGCTACACCTTC,.,TRBJ1-2,.,TRBV6-5
CASSPFTSGDYNEQFF,TGTGCCAGCAGCCCTTTCACTAGCGGGGACTACAATGAGCAGTTCTTC,TRBD2,TRBJ2-1,few,TRBV4-2
CASSFLLTGRSSYNSPLHF,TGTGCCAGCAGTTTCTTATTGACAGGGCGCAGCTCCTATAATTCACCCCTCCACTTT,TRBD1,TRBJ1-6,.,TRBV12-3/TRBV12-4